The 30 T cell receptor beta chains presented below share a single source sample, sequenced in a study of T cell changes during pregnancy in multiple sclerosis. Sequenced by immunoSEQ multiplex PCR; TCRdb stores in-frame clones only, minus some. The sample records some 100,000 clones, approximately 94% being singletons. This specimen was peripheral blood, taken before pregnancy. The origin of the receptors is a female donor with multiple sclerosis, enrolled in a pregnancy study.

V gene TRBV4-1 combines with J gene TRBJ2-7; TRBD2 is a possible D gene (6 bases). V was shortened by 0 bases and J by 6 bases, with 15 bases between the two germline ends. This CDR3 region has 15 residues. Per the germline V gene, CDR1 is MGHRA and CDR2 is YSYEKL. The CDR3 loop reads CASSQEVAGYGEQYF. CDR3 nucleotides: TGCGCCAGCAGCCAAGAAGTTGCGGGGTACGGCGAGCAGTACTTC.

The chain couples TRBV5-8 to TRBJ2-6; possible D gene TRBD1, 5 bases. The CDR3 sequence is 17 residues long. The V and J ends lost 6 bases and 2 bases respectively, with 18 bases between them. Germline CDR1 and CDR2: SGHTS and YDEGEE. The CDR3: CASMIERGPPGANVLTF. The CDR3 DNA is TGTGCCAGCATGATCGAAAGGGGTCCGCCTGGGGCCAACGTCCTGACTTTC.

The chain's CDR3 is CASSLDQGINTGELFF. The CDR3 coding sequence is TGTGCCAGCAGCTTGGATCAGGGTATTAACACCGGGGAGCTGTTTTTT. The chain uses TRBV5-6 and TRBJ2-2; the D gene is possibly TRBD1 (5 bases). Trimming removed 0 bases from V and 2 bases from J, with 11 bases in between. The germline CDR1 and CDR2 sequences are SGHDT and YYEEEE. The CDR3 is made up of 16 amino acids.

This chain joins TRBV7-8 and TRBJ2-6; tentative D call: TRBD1 (6 bases). The germline gives CDR1 SGHVS, CDR2 FQNEAQ. V gave up 5 bases and J gave up 3 bases, with 11 bases separating them. This CDR3 is 15 amino acids long. The CDR3 DNA reads as TGTGCCAGCAGCCAACAGGGTTTTGGGGCCAACGTCCTGACTTTC. Its protein is CASSQQGFGANVLTF.

CDR3 in DNA: TGTGCCAGTAGTATTCTAACTAGCGGCGAGCAGTACTTC. Encoded protein: CASSILTSGEQYF. The chain recombines TRBV19 with TRBJ2-7; 8 bases agree with TRBD2. Germline lookup yields CDR1 LNHDA and CDR2 SQIVND (reference sequence). The CDR3 is 13 residues long. Trimming removed 3 bases from V and 6 bases from J; junction bases left unmatched: 4.

This chain connects TRBV7-3 to TRBJ2-5, with D possibly matching TRBD2 (6 bases). The ends were cut back, 2 bases at V and 5 bases at J, with 12 bases in the middle. The CDR3 covers 14 residues. Germline CDR1 reads SGHTA; CDR2 reads FQGTGA. CDR3 protein: CASSLFGSGETQYF. The CDR3 nucleotides are TGTGCCAGCAGCTTATTCGGGAGTGGGGAGACCCAGTACTTC. Full variable domain (remainder filled in from reference TRBV7-3 and TRBJ2-5): GAGVSQTPSNKVTEKGKYVELRCDPISGHTALYWYRQSLGQGPEFLIYFQGTGAADDSGLPNDRFFAVRPEGSVSTLKIQRTERGDSAVYLCASSLFGSGETQYFGPGTRLLVL.

This clone was picked up a small number of times. The chain is built from TRBV28 and TRBJ1-2, with D perhaps matching TRBD1 (5 bases). Trimming removed 4 bases at V and 6 bases at J, with 21 bases between. The CDR3 is made up of 16 amino acids. CDR1 MDHEN and CDR2 SYDVKM come from the germline V gene. The CDR3 DNA sequence: TGTGCCAGCAGTTCAAGTGGACGTCCGCTCAGGGATGGCTACACCTTC. The encoded protein is CASSSSGRPLRDGYTF.

The chain recombines TRBV30 with TRBJ1-5; TRBD1 matches 7 bases. J lost 3 bases, V lost 3 bases, and 8 bases had no gene match. The CDR3 consists of 15 residues. CDR1 and CDR2 from the germline V gene are GTSNPN and SVGIG (reference sequence). The CDR3 reads CAWRGTDRHNQPQHF. Here the CDR3 DNA reads TGTGCCTGGAGGGGCACGGACAGGCACAATCAGCCCCAGCATTTT. The full variable domain, with the rest looked up from reference TRBV30 and TRBJ1-5, is SQTIHQWPATLVQPVGSPLSLECTVEGTSNPNLYWYRQAAGRGLQLLFYSVGIGQISSEVPQNLSASRPQDRQFILSSKKLLLSDSGFYLCAWRGTDRHNQPQHFGDGTRLSIL.

Only one count was recorded for this clone. V is TRBV29-1 and J is TRBJ2-1; TRBD2 matches at 7 bases. The CDR3 extends over 17 amino acids. J gave up 4 bases and V 7 bases, and 19 bases lay outside the gene matches. The germline CDR1 and CDR2 sequences are SQVTM and ANQGSEA. The CDR3 here is CSALPLRGEGRYNEQFF. CDR3 coding DNA: TGCAGCGCCCTGCCCCTGCGTGGGGAGGGCCGTTACAATGAGCAGTTCTTC.

Only a few counts were recorded for this clone. This chain joins TRBV19 and TRBJ1-2, with D possibly matching TRBD1 (5 bases). The germline gives CDR1 LNHDA, CDR2 SQIVND (reference sequence). This CDR3 contains 12 residues. V was cut by 7 bases and J by 5 bases, with 11 bases left in between. The CDR3 here is CASTQTEYGYTF. CDR3 in DNA: TGTGCCAGTACCCAGACAGAGTATGGCTACACCTTC.

This sequence joins TRBV7-9 and TRBJ2-1, with D possibly matching TRBD2 (5 bases). CDR3 length: 15 residues. The V end was cut by 5 bases, the J end by 0 bases, with 11 bases between. Germline loops: CDR1 SEHNR, CDR2 FQNEAQ (reference sequence). The CDR3 nucleotides read TGTGCCAGCAGCCGGACTGACTTCTCCTACAATGAGCAGTTCTTC. It yields the protein CASSRTDFSYNEQFF.

V gene TRBV5-1 combines with J gene TRBJ2-1; 10 nucleotides agree with TRBD2. The germline gives CDR1 SGHRS, CDR2 YFSETQ. The CDR3 sequence is 14 residues long. The V and J ends lost 4 bases and 5 bases, in that order; junction bases with no gene match: 3. The CDR3 sequence: CASSPGLANNEQFF. DNA of the CDR3: TGCGCCAGCAGCCCGGGACTAGCGAACAATGAGCAGTTCTTC.

The gene calls are TRBV5-6 and TRBJ2-4; no reliable D call. The germline CDR1 and CDR2 sequences are SGHDT and YYEEEE. Trimming left V 2 bases short and J 0 bases short, with 12 bases between. This CDR3 contains 16 residues. As DNA, the CDR3 is TGTGCCAGCAGCTTACTTTCGGGTTTAGCCAAAAACATTCAGTACTTC. It yields the protein CASSLLSGLAKNIQYF. The entire variable domain, with the rest obtained from reference TRBV5-6 and TRBJ2-4, is as follows: DAGVTQSPTHLIKTRGQQVTLRCSPKSGHDTVSWYQQALGQGPQFIFQYYEEEERQRGNFPDRFSGHQFPNYSSELNVNALLLGDSALYLCASSLLSGLAKNIQYFGAGTRLSVL.

The V and J genes are TRBV19 and TRBJ2-1; 12 positions match TRBD2. The CDR3 is 19 amino acids. Germline CDR1 reads LNHDA; CDR2 reads SQIVND (reference sequence). Trimming cost V 6 bases and J 0 bases; bases outside gene matches: 12. The CDR3 spells CASRAQGLAGLGSYNEQFF. The CDR3 DNA reads TGTGCCAGTAGGGCTCAGGGACTAGCGGGCTTGGGCTCCTACAATGAGCAGTTCTTC.

This sequence joins TRBV10-3 and TRBJ1-1, with 11 bases that match TRBD1. This CDR3 region has 14 residues. Germline assignment: CDR1 ENHRY and CDR2 SYGVKD. Germline trimming cut 6 bases from V and 2 bases from J; bases unmatched to any gene: 2. The CDR3 protein is CAISGQGANTEAFF. The CDR3 region has the DNA TGTGCCATCAGCGGACAGGGGGCAAACACTGAAGCTTTCTTT.

This chain links TRBV5-6 with TRBJ2-5, with D possibly TRBD2 on 6 matching bases. The CDR3 is 17 amino acids. Germline CDR1 is SGHDT and CDR2 is YYEEEE. V was pared by 2 bases and J by 2 bases, with 19 bases between. In nucleotides, the CDR3 is TGTGCCAGCAGCTTCCGGGGGATTGGAAGGAGACAAGAGACCCAGTACTTC. As protein: CASSFRGIGRRQETQYF. Complete variable domain (other parts from reference TRBV5-6 and TRBJ2-5): DAGVTQSPTHLIKTRGQQVTLRCSPKSGHDTVSWYQQALGQGPQFIFQYYEEEERQRGNFPDRFSGHQFPNYSSELNVNALLLGDSALYLCASSFRGIGRRQETQYFGPGTRLLVL.

This chain links TRBV7-2 with TRBJ2-1; a possible D gene is TRBD2 (6 bases). This CDR3 is built from 13 residues. Germline CDR1 SGHTA, CDR2 FQGNSA. Trimming took off 2 bases at V and 9 bases at J, with 11 bases between the two ends. DNA of the CDR3: TGTGCCAGCAGCTTACGCGGGGCGGGTGAGCAGTTCTTC. Translated, it gives CASSLRGAGEQFF.

The DNA of the CDR3 is TGTGCCAGCAGTTCCCCTCCCGGACATATCCAGCCCCAGCATTTT. This translates into CASSSPPGHIQPQHF. The V gene is TRBV28, the J gene TRBJ1-5, with a possible D match to TRBD1 (5 bases). This CDR3 has 15 residues. Germline lookup yields CDR1 MDHEN and CDR2 SYDVKM. The ends were cut back, 4 bases at V and 7 bases at J, with 17 bases in the middle.

This clone was picked up a small number of times. The chain couples TRBV2 to TRBJ2-1; 11 bases fit TRBD2. This CDR3 is built from 18 residues. The ends lost 6 bases at V and 0 bases at J; junction bases unmatched: 10. Per the germline V gene, CDR1 is SNHLY and CDR2 is FYNNEI. CDR3 loop: CASSPGTSGPISYNEQFF. CDR3 coding DNA: TGTGCCAGCAGCCCCGGGACTAGCGGACCTATCTCCTACAATGAGCAGTTCTTC.

V is TRBV18 and J is TRBJ2-3; 8 bases fit TRBD2. Germline V gene lookup returns CDR1 KGHSH and CDR2 LQKENI. CDR3 size: 13 residues. V shed 3 bases and J 6 bases; nucleotides not matched to a gene: 2. Written as DNA, the CDR3 is TGTGCCAGCTCACCTCAGCGGGGGGATACGCAGTATTTT. It codes for CASSPQRGDTQYF.

The chain joins TRBV19 to TRBJ2-7; 10 bases match TRBD1. The junction had 5 bases not matched to a gene; V was cut back by 8 bases and J by 4 bases. The CDR3 is made up of 13 amino acids. Germline V gives CDR1 LNHDA, CDR2 SQIVND (reference sequence). CDR3 in DNA: TGTGCCAGTGCCCGGGGACAGGGGTACGAGCAGTACTTC. Protein sequence: CASARGQGYEQYF.

The V and J genes are TRBV7-3 and TRBJ2-3, with 7 bases that match TRBD2. There are 15 residues in the CDR3. Looked up from germline, CDR1 is SGHTA and CDR2 is FQGTGA. The ends lost 4 bases at V and 3 bases at J; junction bases unmatched: 7. Written as DNA, the CDR3 is TGTGCCAGCAGCTCATCGGGGGGAGCTACAGATACGCAGTATTTT. Translation: CASSSSGGATDTQYF.

The chain couples TRBV28 to TRBJ2-7; D is possibly TRBD2 (6 bases). Germline-derived CDR1 and CDR2 are MDHEN and SYDVKM. V lost 5 bases to trimming and J lost 0 bases, with 20 bases between them. This CDR3 region has 17 residues. CDR3 amino acids: CASSTLGDLFSSYEQYF. As DNA, the CDR3 is TGTGCCAGCAGTACCCTAGGGGACTTGTTTTCCTCCTACGAGCAGTACTTC. Drawing the rest from reference TRBV28 and TRBJ2-7, the complete variable domain is DVKVTQSSRYLVKRTGEKVFLECVQDMDHENMFWYRQDPGLGLRLIYFSYDVKMKEKGDIPEGYSVSREKKERFSLILESASTNQTSMYLCASSTLGDLFSSYEQYFGPGTRLTVT.

The chain couples TRBV9 to TRBJ1-5, with TRBD1 as a possible D gene (5 bases). CDR1 and CDR2 from the germline V gene are SGDLS and YYNGEE. The V end was cut by 5 bases, the J end by 4 bases, with 10 bases between. The length of the CDR3 is 13 residues. CDR3 residues: CASRLRANQPQHF. For the CDR3, the DNA is TGTGCCAGCAGACTCAGGGCTAATCAGCCCCAGCATTTT.

As for this clone: Germline and junction disagree at one end, which may indicate a read error. V gene TRBV30 combines with J gene TRBJ2-4, with 9 bases lining up with TRBD1. There are 11 residues in the CDR3. Germline CDR1 and CDR2: GTSNPN and SVGIG (reference sequence). CDR3 coding DNA: TGTGCCTGGGAACTGGACAGGGGAACCACCTTC. Protein: CAWELDRGTTF.

The chain carries TRBV4-1 and TRBJ2-7; the D gene is possibly TRBD1 (5 bases). Trimming cost V 0 bases and J 2 bases, with 11 bases left between them. The CDR3 is 15 residues long. Germline V CDR1 and CDR2: MGHRA, YSYEKL. This CDR3 is CASSQDLTETYEQYF. CDR3 DNA sequence: TGCGCCAGCAGCCAAGATTTGACAGAGACCTACGAGCAGTACTTC.

This clone was detected once. The chain couples TRBV7-3 to TRBJ1-1; 7 positions agree with TRBD1. The CDR3 sequence is 14 residues long. Germline CDR1 reads SGHTA; CDR2 reads FQGTGA. V lost 5 bases, J lost 5 bases, and 8 bases stayed unmatched. The CDR3 is CASSDRVRGTEAFF. The CDR3 nucleotides read TGTGCCAGCAGCGACAGGGTACGAGGAACTGAAGCTTTCTTT. The whole variable domain, remainder taken from reference TRBV7-3 and TRBJ1-1, is GAGVSQTPSNKVTEKGKYVELRCDPISGHTALYWYRQSLGQGPEFLIYFQGTGAADDSGLPNDRFFAVRPEGSVSTLKIQRTERGDSAVYLCASSDRVRGTEAFFGQGTRLTVV.

The rearrangement uses TRBV30 and TRBJ1-1, with a possible D match to TRBD1 (5 bases). CDR3 length: 15 amino acids. V was clipped by 6 bases and J by 0 bases, with 17 bases between them. Germline lookup yields CDR1 GTSNPN and CDR2 SVGIG (reference sequence). The CDR3 region is CACSTPHRMNTEAFF. The CDR3 DNA is TGTGCCTGTTCAACCCCCCACAGGATGAACACTGAAGCTTTCTTT. Full variable domain (missing parts from reference TRBV30 and TRBJ1-1): SQTIHQWPATLVQPVGSPLSLECTVEGTSNPNLYWYRQAAGRGLQLLFYSVGIGQISSEVPQNLSASRPQDRQFILSSKKLLLSDSGFYLCACSTPHRMNTEAFFGQGTRLTVV.

The chain links TRBV5-4 to TRBJ2-1; 7 bases are shared with TRBD2. Per the germline V gene, CDR1 is SGHNT and CDR2 is YYREEE (reference sequence). V lost 4 bases to trimming and J lost 7 bases; unmatched junction nucleotides: 5. This CDR3 has 13 residues. CDR3 amino acids: CASSGRAQNEQFF. The CDR3 coding sequence is TGTGCCAGCAGCGGGAGGGCCCAAAATGAGCAGTTCTTC.

The chain has TRBV14 and TRBJ2-7; 7 positions match TRBD1. The CDR3 loop spans 14 amino acids. V lost 5 bases, J lost 0 bases, and 4 bases stayed unmatched. CDR1 is SGHDN and CDR2 is FVKESK in the germline V gene. The CDR3 is CASSDRVRSYEQYF. CDR3 DNA: TGTGCCAGCAGCGACAGGGTTCGCTCCTACGAGCAGTACTTC.